This T cell receptor beta chain was identified during a study of T cells in Graves' hyperthyroidism and ophthalmopathy. At the level of the study: The initial diagnosis was the point when peripheral blood was collected, ahead of any treatment.

From more than 9 ml of fresh peripheral blood, PBMCs were isolated. TCR beta CDR3 region amplification was performed from RNA transcripts. HTBI primers were used for first-round RT-PCR of the TCR CDR3. TCRdb re-analysed the multiplex PCR reads in MiXCR, keeping a single row per CDR3 protein. The table includes about 640,000 distinct CDR3 sequences, less than 25% detected once. The CDR3 runs to 13 residues. From germline, CDR1 is GTSNPN and CDR2 SVGIG (reference sequence). V lost 0 bases to trimming and J lost 10 bases, with 15 bases between them. Specimen: blood. V and J are TRBV30 and TRBJ1-1; D is uncertain. This TCR came from a man aged 25 to 40 with Graves' ophthalmopathy. The CDR3 is CAWSVSGPGGAFF. In DNA form, the CDR3 reads TGTGCCTGGAGTGTATCGGGTCCGGGCGGAGCTTTCTTT.